This T cell receptor (beta chain) comes out of a study of T cell clonotyping in hematopoietic cell transplantation (dated by TCRdb to the early 2020s). Notes on the research overall: Pretransplant samples from recipients were collected after cytoreduction. The study collected around 130 blood samples from approximately 40 consecutive transplant recipients and their related donors. Patient recruitment ran from 2015 to early 2017, and follow-up continued until late 2020 or death.

CDR1 and CDR2 are drawn from the germline V gene: SGHRS, YFSETQ. Reading from cysteine to phenylalanine, the CDR3 counts 15 amino acids. The kept DNA is CDR3 alone, 45 bases in frame from the first base. Trimming takes 2 bases off V and 6 bases off J; junction bases not matched to a gene: 5. For this clone: Its antigen is not yet known. The record has no base qualities; no much larger clone is one base away.

Interpreted using the paper, the time point label stands for: recipient sample about 28 days before transplant, after cytoreduction. Recipient blood was collected about 28 days before transplant and at days 30, 100 and 180 after transplant. Nuclei Lysis Solution was used to extract genomic DNA from fresh or cryopreserved unfractionated peripheral blood mononuclear cells. With the immunoSEQ assay, which is a bias-controlled multiplex PCR relying on V- and J-specific primers, TCR beta CDR3 regions were amplified from genomic DNA. In a second PCR step, a proprietary barcode and Illumina adapter sequences were attached to the CDR3 amplicons. CDR3 libraries were sequenced on an Illumina MiSeq instrument. The study's own analysis went as follows. Export and quality control were done with immunoSEQ Analyzer 3.0, while downstream analyses used R Bioconductor and Immunarch. Repertoire metrics were calculated using only productive rearrangements within the normalized downsampled data set. Clonotypes larger than 5 templates in the normalized cohort were defined as pathologically expanded. Repertoire diversity was measured with the Inverse Simpson Index. CMV-specificity analyses were carried out on the non-normalized data set to capture all clonotypes. TCRdb took over this immuneACCESS table, retaining in-frame rearrangements with V and J assigned. Such tables are incomplete; in checked studies, under half of the missing clones stem from an unresolved V gene, and the remainder is unexplained. V, J and clone size derive from that table, while D and trimming were established from the DNA sequence. The sample has tens of thousands of clones on record, around 85% of them singletons. The top ten hold approximately 2.9% of the sample.

Paper-wide results and their limitations: Broader posttransplant TCR repertoire diversity was predicted by donor and pretransplant recipient Inverse Simpson Index values. The sample size was limited and the cells went unsorted, which meant the CD4 and CD8 repertoire contributions could not be told apart. Just a small fraction of recipient repertoires overlapped with donor repertoires, and more than 95% appeared de novo at the given depth. A decrease in recipient TCR diversity was observed after transplant, and a progressive increase in pathologically expanded clonotypes was seen from day 30 to day 180.

The rearranged chain carries TRBV5-1 and TRBJ2-3, with TRBD2 matching 11 junction bases. This specimen was peripheral blood mononuclear cells, taken before stem cell transplant. The sequence was collected from a man between 60 and 75 years old with acute myeloid leukemia. Some clones in this sample may be carry-over from other donors' samples. The DNA sequence is TGCGCCAGCAGCTTCCAGACTAGCGGGGCCGATACGCAGTATTTT. Protein translation: CASSFQTSGADTQYF.